This T cell receptor beta chain was found in a study of control samples from healthy donors and cancer patients. This CDR3 comprises 12 residues. With 0 bases removed from V and 8 bases from J, the gap between germline ends came to 8 bases. CDR1 is SGDLS and CDR2 is YYNGEE in the germline V gene. Libraries were prepared by immunoSEQ multiplex PCR; TCRdb keeps only in-frame clonotypes and omits some of them. The table has 100,000 to 150,000 clones, about 90% seen once; the top ten hold around 2%. The receptor's source is a man aged 18 to 29 in good health. J is TRBJ1-2 and V is TRBV9; D gene uncertain. The source material was blood. The CDR3 region is CASSVDAGGYTF. DNA of the CDR3: TGTGCCAGCAGCGTAGACGCTGGGGGCTACACCTTC.